This T cell receptor (beta chain) originates from a study of shared clonotypes between healthy human individuals. On the study more broadly: There were three CD4 naive, three CD4 memory, two CD8 naive and one CD8 memory plates per donor.

Whole-study results and caveats: About 5% was the fraction of naive CD4 clonotypes found shared across a few donors. The four-donor shared clonotypes exceeded non-shared clonotypes in generation probability, with non-shared ones scoring lower.

At deep level, the assay was performed. Assay used: immunoSEQ multiplex PCR; TCRdb lists only in-frame clones, some missing. The sample consists of roughly 2.5 million clones, approximately 94% of them appearing once. Details on this clone: Its specificity is not known.

The source is a man aged 18 to 29 in good health. Source material: naive CD4+ T cells sorted from blood. The subset was: CD45RA+ positively selected.

The CDR3 nucleotides are TGTGCCAGCAGTGACGGGATTAGTTCCTACGAGCAGTACTTC. Translating gives CASSDGISSYEQYF. J is TRBJ2-7 and V is TRBV2, with a tentative D call TRBD2 (5 bases). This CDR3 comprises 14 residues. V was clipped by 3 bases and J by 1 base, with 10 bases between them. Germline V gene lookup returns CDR1 SNHLY and CDR2 FYNNEI. Variable domain in full (rest from reference TRBV2 and TRBJ2-7): EPEVTQTPSHQVTQMGQEVILRCVPISNHLYFYWYRQILGQKVEFLVSFYNNEISEKSEIFDDQFSVERPDGSNFTLKIRSTKLEDSAMYFCASSDGISSYEQYFGPGTRLTVT.